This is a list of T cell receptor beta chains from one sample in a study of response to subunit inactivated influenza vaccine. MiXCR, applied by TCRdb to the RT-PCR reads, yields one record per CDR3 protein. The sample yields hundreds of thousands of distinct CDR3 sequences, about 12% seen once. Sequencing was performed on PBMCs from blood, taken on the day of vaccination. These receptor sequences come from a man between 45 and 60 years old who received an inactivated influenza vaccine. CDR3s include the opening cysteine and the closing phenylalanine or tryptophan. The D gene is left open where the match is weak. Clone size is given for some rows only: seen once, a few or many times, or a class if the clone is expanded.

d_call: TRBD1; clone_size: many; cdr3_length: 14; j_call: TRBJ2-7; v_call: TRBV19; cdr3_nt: TGTGCCAGCAGTGCCGGGACAGGGTCCTACGAGCAGTACTTC; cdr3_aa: CASSAGTGSYEQYF
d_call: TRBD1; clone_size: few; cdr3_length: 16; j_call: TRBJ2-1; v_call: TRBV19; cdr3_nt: TGTGCCAGTAGTAAAACTTACAGGGGGGCCGACAATGAGCAGTTCTTC; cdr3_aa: CASSKTYRGADNEQFF
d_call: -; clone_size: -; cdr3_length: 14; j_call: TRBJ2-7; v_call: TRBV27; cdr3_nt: TGTGCCAGCCGCCCCACAAAACCATCCTACGAGCAGTACTTC; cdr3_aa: CASRPTKPSYEQYF
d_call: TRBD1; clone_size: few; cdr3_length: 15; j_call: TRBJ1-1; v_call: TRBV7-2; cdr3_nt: TGTGCCAGCAGCCCGTTGGGACAGACCTACACTGAAGCTTTCTTT; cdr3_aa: CASSPLGQTYTEAFF
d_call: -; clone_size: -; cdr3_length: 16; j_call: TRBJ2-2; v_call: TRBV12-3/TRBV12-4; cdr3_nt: TGTGCCAGCAGTTTTGGGGACTCTAAAGTCTCCGGGGAGCTGTTTTTT; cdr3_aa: CASSFGDSKVSGELFF
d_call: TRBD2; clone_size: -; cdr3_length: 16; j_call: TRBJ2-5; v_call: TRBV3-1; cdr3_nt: TGTGCCAGCAGCGAAGGGGCGCGACTAGCGGGAGAGACCCAGTACTTC; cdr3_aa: CASSEGARLAGETQYF
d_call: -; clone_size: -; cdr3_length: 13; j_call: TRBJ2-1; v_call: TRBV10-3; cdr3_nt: TGTGCCATCAGTGAGTCTCCCCGCAATGAGCAGTTCTTC; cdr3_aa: CAISESPRNEQFF
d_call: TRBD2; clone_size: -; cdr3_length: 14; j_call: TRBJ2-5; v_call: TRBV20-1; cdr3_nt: TGCAGTGCCCGTCAGCTAGCGGGCGAAGAGACCCAGTACTTC; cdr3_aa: CSARQLAGEETQYF
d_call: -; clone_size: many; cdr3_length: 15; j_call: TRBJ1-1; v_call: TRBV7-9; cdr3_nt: TGTGCCAGCAGCTCTCCATCCCGGCTGCACACTGAAGCTTTCTTT; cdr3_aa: CASSSPSRLHTEAFF
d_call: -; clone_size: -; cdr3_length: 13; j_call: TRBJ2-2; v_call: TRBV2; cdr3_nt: TGTGCCAGCAAATTGAGGGACACCGGGGAGCTGTTTTTT; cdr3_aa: CASKLRDTGELFF
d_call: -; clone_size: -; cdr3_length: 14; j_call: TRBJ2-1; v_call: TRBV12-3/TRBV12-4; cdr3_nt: TGTGCCAGCAGTTTAGGGTTCCGGGGCAATGAGCAGTTCTTC; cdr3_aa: CASSLGFRGNEQFF
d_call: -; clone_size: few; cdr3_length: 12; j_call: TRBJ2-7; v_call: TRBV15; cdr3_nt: TGTGCCACCAGCCAAACAGGGTTCGAGCAGTACTTC; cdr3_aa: CATSQTGFEQYF
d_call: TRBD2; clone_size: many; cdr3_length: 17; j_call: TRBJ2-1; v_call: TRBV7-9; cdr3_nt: TGTGCCAGCAGCTTAGTTCCTAGCGGGAGGATCGACAATGAGCAGTTCTTC; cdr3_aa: CASSLVPSGRIDNEQFF
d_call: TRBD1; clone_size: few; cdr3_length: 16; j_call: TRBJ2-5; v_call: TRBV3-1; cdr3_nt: TGTGCCAGCAGCCCCCCGACAGGGTGGAGCCAAGAGACCCAGTACTTC; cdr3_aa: CASSPPTGWSQETQYF
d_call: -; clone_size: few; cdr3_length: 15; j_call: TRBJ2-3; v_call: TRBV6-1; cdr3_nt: TGTGCCAGCAGTCTGACACTGGTCGGCACAGATACGCAGTATTTT; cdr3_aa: CASSLTLVGTDTQYF
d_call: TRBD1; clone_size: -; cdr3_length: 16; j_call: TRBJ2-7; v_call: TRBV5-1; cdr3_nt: TGCGCCAGCAGCTATGGGACATTTGGCCCAGGGGGCGAGCAGTACTTC; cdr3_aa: CASSYGTFGPGGEQYF
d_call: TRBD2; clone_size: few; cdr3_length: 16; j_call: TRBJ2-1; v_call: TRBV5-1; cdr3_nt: TGCGCCAGCAGCTTGGTACTAGCGGGATCCAACAATGAGCAGTTCTTC; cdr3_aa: CASSLVLAGSNNEQFF
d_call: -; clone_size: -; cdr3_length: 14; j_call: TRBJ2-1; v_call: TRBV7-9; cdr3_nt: TGTGCCAGCAGCCAAGTAGCAGGGTCTGATGAGCAGTTCTTC; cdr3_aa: CASSQVAGSDEQFF
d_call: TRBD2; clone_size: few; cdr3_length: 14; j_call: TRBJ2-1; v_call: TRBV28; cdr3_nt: TGTGCCAGCAGATCCCCGGGACTAGCAATTGAGCAGTTCTTC; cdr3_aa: CASRSPGLAIEQFF
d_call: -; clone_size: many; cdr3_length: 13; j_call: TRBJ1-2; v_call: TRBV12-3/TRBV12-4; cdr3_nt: TGTGCCAGCAGTTTTGACAGTTACTATGGCTACACCTTC; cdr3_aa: CASSFDSYYGYTF
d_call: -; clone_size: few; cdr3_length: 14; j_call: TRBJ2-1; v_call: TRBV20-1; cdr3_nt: TGCAGTACTCAAGGACCGGACTACATAAATGAGCAGTTCTTC; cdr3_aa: CSTQGPDYINEQFF
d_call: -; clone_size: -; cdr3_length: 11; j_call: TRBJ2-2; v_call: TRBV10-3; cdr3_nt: TGTGCCATCTCCTCGGGCGGGGAGCTGTTTTTT; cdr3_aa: CAISSGGELFF
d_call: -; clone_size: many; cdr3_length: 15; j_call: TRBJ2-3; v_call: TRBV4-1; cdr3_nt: TGCGCCAGCAGCCAAGTGTGGGAGGCTACAGATACGCAGTATTTT; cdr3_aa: CASSQVWEATDTQYF
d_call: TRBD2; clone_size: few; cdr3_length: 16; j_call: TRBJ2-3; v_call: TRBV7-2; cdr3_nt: TGTGCCAGCAGCTTAGAATTAGCGGGAGTAGCAGATACGCAGTATTTT; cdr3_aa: CASSLELAGVADTQYF
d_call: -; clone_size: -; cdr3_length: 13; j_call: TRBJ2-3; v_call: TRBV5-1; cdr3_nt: TGCGCCAGCAGCTTGCATAATGGCGATACGCAGTATTTT; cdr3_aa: CASSLHNGDTQYF
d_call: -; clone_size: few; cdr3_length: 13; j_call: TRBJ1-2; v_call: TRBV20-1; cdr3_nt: TGCAGTGCTCCCCATGGGGCGGGCTATGGCTACACCTTC; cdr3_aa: CSAPHGAGYGYTF
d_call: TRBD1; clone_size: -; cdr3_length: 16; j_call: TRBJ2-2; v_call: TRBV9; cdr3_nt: TGTGCCAGCAGCGCCGTCGACAGGGGGCACACCGGGGAGCTGTTTTTT; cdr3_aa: CASSAVDRGHTGELFF
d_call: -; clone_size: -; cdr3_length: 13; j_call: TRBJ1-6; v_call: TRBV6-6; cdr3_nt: TGTGCCAGCCGGCGAGGTGGTAATTCACCCCTCCACTTT; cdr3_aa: CASRRGGNSPLHF
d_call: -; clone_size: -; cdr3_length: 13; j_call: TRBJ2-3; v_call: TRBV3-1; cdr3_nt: TGTGCCAGCAGCCAACCAGGGGCAGATACGCAGTATTTT; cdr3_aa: CASSQPGADTQYF
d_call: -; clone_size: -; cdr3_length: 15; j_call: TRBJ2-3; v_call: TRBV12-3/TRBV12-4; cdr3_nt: TGTGCCAGCAGTTTAGCTCAGGGGAGGACAGATACGCAGTATTTT; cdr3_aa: CASSLAQGRTDTQYF
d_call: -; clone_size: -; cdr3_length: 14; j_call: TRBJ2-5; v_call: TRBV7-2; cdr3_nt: TGTGCCAGCAGCTTAGGTTTTGCGAAAGAGACCCAGTACTTC; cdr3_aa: CASSLGFAKETQYF
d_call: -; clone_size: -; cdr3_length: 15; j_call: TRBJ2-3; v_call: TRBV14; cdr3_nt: TGTGCCAGCAGCCCCTACCGAACAGCCACAGATACGCAGTATTTT; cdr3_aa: CASSPYRTATDTQYF
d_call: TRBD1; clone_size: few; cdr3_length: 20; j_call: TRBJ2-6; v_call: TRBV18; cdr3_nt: TGTGCCAGCTCACCACCGGGACAGACCCTCCGGGTCTCTGGGGCCAACGTCCTGACTTTC; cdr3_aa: CASSPPGQTLRVSGANVLTF
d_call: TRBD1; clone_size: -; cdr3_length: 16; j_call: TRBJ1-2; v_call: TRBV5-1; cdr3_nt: TGCGCCAGCAGCCCGCAAGGGACAGGGGGCTCCTATGGCTACACCTTC; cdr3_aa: CASSPQGTGGSYGYTF
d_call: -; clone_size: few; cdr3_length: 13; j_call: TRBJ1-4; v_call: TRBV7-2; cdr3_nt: TGTGCCAGACAGACAGCAACTAATGAAAAACTGTTTTTT; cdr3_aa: CARQTATNEKLFF
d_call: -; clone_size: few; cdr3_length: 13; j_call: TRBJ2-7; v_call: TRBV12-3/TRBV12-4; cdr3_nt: TGTGCCAGCAGTTTGGGACTGCCCTACGAGCAGTACTTC; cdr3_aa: CASSLGLPYEQYF
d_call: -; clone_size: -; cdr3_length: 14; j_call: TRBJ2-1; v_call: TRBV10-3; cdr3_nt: TGTGCCATCGCCGGTTCCACTACTGGGAATGAGCAGTTCTTC; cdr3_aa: CAIAGSTTGNEQFF
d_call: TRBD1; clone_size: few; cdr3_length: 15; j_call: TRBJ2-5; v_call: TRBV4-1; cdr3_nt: TGCGCCAGCAGCCAAGATAGGGACAGCAAGAGACCCCAGTACTTC; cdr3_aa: CASSQDRDSKRPQYF
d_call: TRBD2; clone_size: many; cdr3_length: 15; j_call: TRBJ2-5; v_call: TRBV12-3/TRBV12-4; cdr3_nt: TGTGCCAGCAGTGAAGGGACTAGCTCGGGAGAGACCCAGTACTTC; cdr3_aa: CASSEGTSSGETQYF
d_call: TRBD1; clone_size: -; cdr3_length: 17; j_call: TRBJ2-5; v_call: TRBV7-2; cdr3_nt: TGTGCCAGCAGCTTCCTCACCCCCTGGACAGGGAAAGAGACCCAGTACTTC; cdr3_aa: CASSFLTPWTGKETQYF
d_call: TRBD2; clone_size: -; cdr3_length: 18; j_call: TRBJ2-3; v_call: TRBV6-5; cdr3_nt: TGTGCCAGCAGTTACTCCGGTAGCGGGGGGGCCGAGACAGATACGCAGTATTTT; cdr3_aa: CASSYSGSGGAETDTQYF
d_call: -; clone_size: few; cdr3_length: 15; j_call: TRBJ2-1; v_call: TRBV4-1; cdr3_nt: TGCGCCAGCAGCCAAGGGGACTGGCTTTACAATGAGCAGTTCTTC; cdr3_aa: CASSQGDWLYNEQFF
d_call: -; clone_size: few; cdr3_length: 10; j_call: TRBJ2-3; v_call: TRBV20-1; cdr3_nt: TGCAGTGCTTTTACAGATACGCAGTATTTT; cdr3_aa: CSAFTDTQYF
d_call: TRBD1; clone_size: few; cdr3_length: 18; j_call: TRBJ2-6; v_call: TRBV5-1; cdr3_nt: TGCGCCAGCAGCTTGGAGGTGACAGGGACGTCTGGGGCCAACGTCCTGACTTTC; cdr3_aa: CASSLEVTGTSGANVLTF
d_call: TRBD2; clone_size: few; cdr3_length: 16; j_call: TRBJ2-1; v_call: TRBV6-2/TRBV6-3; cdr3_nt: TGTGCCAGCAGTTTTTGGATAGCGGGGGGGGGCAATGAGCAGTTCTTC; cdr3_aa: CASSFWIAGGGNEQFF
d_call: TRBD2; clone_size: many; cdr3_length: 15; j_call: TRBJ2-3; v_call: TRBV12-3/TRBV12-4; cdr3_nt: TGTGCCAGCAGTTTTACTAGCGGGCTCACAGATACGCAGTATTTT; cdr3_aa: CASSFTSGLTDTQYF